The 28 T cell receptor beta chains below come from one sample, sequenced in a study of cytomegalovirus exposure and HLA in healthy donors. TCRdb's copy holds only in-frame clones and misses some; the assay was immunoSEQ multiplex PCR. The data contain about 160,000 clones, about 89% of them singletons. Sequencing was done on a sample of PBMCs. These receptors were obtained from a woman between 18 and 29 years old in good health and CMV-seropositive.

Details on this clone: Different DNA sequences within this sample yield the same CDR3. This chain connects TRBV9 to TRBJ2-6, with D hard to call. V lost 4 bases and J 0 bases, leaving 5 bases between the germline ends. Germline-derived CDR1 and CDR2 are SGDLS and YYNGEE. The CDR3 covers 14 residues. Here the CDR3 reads CASSSRSGANVLTF. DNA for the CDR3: TGTGCCAGCAGCTCCCGCTCTGGGGCCAACGTCCTGACTTTC.

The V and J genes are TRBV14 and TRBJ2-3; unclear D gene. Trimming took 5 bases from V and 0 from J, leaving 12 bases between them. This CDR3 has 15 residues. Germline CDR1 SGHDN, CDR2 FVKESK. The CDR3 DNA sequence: TGTGCCAGCAGCATAGACATAAGCAGCACAGATACGCAGTATTTT. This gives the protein CASSIDISSTDTQYF.

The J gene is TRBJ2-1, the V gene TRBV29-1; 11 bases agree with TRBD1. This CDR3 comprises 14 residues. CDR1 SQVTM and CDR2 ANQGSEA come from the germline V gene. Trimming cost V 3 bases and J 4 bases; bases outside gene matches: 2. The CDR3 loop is CSVEDRGPYNEQFF. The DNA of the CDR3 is TGCAGCGTTGAGGACAGGGGGCCGTACAATGAGCAGTTCTTC.

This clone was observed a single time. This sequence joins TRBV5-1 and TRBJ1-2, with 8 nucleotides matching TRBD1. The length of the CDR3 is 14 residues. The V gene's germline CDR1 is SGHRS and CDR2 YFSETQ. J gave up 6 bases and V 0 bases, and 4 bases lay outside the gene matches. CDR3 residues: CASSLGQGTHGYTF. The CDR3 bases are TGCGCCAGCAGCTTGGGACAGGGGACTCATGGCTACACCTTC.

CDR3 bases: TGCGCCAGCCCCACCGGGGGATCCTACGAGCAGTACTTC. This gives the protein CASPTGGSYEQYF. The genes are TRBV5-1 and TRBJ2-7; tentatively, D is TRBD2 (6 bases). The length of the CDR3 is 13 residues. Germline CDR1 and CDR2: SGHRS and YFSETQ. V lost 7 bases to trimming and J lost 1 base, with 12 bases between them. Using reference TRBV5-1 and TRBJ2-7 for the parts outside the CDR3, the full variable domain is KAGVTQTPRYLIKTRGQQVTLSCSPISGHRSVSWYQQTPGQGLQFLFEYFSETQRNKGNFPGRFSGRQFSNSRSEMNVSTLELGDSALYLCASPTGGSYEQYFGPGTRLTVT.

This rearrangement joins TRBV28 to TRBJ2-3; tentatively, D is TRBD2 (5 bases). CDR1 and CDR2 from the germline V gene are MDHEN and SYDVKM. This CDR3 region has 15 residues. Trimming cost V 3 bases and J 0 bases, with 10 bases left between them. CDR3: CASSFRLASTDTQYF. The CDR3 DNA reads TGTGCCAGCAGTTTCCGGCTAGCAAGCACAGATACGCAGTATTTT.

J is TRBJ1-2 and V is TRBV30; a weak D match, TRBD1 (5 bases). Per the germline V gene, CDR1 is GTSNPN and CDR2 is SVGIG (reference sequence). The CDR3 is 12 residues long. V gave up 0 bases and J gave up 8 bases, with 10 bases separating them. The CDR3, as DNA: TGTGCCTGGAGTGTACAGGCAGGGGGCTACACCTTC. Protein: CAWSVQAGGYTF.

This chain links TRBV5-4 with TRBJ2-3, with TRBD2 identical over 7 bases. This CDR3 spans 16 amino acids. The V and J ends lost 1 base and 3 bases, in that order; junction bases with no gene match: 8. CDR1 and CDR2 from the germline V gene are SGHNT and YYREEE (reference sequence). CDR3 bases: TGTGCCAGCAGCTTGTCGGGGGGAGGTTGGACAGATACGCAGTATTTT. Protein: CASSLSGGGWTDTQYF.

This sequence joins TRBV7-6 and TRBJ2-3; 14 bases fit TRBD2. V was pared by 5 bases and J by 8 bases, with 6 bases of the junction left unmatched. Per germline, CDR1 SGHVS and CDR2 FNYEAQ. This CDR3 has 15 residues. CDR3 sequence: CASSVGLAGGPTQYF. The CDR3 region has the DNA TGTGCCAGCAGCGTAGGACTAGCGGGGGGCCCTACGCAGTATTTT.

This CDR3 is CAISESPTGTAGYTF. The CDR3 DNA is TGTGCCATCAGTGAGTCCCCGACAGGGACAGCTGGCTACACCTTC. J is TRBJ1-2 and V is TRBV10-3; 7 bases line up with TRBD1. Per germline, CDR1 ENHRY and CDR2 SYGVKD. The trim removed 0 bases at V and 7 bases at J, leaving 8 bases unmatched. CDR3 size: 15 residues.

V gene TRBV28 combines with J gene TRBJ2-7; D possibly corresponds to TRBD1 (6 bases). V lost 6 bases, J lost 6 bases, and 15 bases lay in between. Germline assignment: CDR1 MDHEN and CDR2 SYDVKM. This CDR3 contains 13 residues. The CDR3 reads CASRGSGGREQYF. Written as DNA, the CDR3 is TGTGCCAGCAGGGGTAGTGGGGGCCGCGAGCAGTACTTC.

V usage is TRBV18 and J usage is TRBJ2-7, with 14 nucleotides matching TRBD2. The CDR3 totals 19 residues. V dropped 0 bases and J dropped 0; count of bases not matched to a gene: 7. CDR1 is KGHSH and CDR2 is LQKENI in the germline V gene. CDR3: CASSPPGLAGAGGSYEQYF. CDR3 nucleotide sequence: TGTGCCAGCTCACCACCGGGACTAGCGGGAGCGGGAGGCTCCTACGAGCAGTACTTC.

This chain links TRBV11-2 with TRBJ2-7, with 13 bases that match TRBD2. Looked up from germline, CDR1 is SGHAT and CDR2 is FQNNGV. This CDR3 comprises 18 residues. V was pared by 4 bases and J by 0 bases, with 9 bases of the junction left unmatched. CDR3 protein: CASSSWTSGRSYSYEQYF. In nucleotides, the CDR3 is TGTGCCAGCAGCTCCTGGACTAGCGGGAGAAGTTACTCCTACGAGCAGTACTTC.

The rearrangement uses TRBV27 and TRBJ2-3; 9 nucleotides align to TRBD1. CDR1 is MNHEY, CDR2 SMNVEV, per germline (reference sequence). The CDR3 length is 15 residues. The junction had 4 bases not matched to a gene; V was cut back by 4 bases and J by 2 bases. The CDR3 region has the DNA TGTGCCAGCAGTTGGACAGGGGCGCTCACAGATACGCAGTATTTT. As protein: CASSWTGALTDTQYF.

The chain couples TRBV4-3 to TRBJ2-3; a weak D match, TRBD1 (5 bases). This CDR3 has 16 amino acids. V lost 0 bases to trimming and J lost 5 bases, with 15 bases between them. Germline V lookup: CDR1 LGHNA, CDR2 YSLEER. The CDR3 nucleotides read TGCGCCAGCAGCCAAGATAGAGACAGTCTGGTAGATACGCAGTATTTT. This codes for CASSQDRDSLVDTQYF.

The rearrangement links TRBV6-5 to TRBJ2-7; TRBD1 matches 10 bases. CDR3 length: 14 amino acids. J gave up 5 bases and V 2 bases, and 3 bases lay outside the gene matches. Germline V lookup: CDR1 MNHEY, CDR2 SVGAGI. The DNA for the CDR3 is TGTGCCAGCAGTTACGACGGGACAGGGGACGAGCAGTACTTC. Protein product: CASSYDGTGDEQYF.

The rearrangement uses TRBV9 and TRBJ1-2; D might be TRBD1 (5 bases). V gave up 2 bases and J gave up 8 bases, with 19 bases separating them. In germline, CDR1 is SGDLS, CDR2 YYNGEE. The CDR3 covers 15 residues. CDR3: CASSVGFRTTDGYTF. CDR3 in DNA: TGTGCCAGCAGCGTTGGGTTCCGGACAACTGACGGCTACACCTTC.

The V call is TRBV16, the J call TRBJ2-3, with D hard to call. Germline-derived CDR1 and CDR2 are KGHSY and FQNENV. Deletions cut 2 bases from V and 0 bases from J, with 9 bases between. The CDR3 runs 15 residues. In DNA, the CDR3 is TGTGCCAGCAGCCAACACGGAGTGAGCACAGATACGCAGTATTTT. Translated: CASSQHGVSTDTQYF.

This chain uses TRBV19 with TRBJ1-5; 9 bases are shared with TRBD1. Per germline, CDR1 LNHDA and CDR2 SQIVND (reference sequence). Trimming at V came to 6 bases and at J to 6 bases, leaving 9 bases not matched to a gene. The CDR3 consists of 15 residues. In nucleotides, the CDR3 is TGTGCCAGTAGCTTGGGGACAGGGATTCGTCAGCCCCAGCATTTT. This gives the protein CASSLGTGIRQPQHF.

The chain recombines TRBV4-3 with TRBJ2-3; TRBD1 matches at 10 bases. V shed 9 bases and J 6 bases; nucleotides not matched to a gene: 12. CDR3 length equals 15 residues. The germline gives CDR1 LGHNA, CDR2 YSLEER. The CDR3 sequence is CARGTGQGSSDTQYF. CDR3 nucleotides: TGCGCCAGGGGTACGGGACAGGGGAGCAGTGATACGCAGTATTTT.

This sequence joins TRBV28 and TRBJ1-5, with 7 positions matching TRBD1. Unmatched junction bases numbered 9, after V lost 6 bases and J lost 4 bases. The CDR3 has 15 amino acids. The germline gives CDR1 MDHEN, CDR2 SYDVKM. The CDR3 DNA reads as TGTGCCAGCAGAAAGACAGGGCGGACGAATCAGCCCCAGCATTTT. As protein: CASRKTGRTNQPQHF.

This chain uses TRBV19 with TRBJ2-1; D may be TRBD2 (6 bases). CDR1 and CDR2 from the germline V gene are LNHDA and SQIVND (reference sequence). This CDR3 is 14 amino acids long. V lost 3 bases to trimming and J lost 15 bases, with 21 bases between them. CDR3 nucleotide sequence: TGTGCCAGTAGTATCCCGGGCAGAACCGGGGGTTCGTTCTTC. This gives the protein CASSIPGRTGGSFF.

The CDR3 DNA sequence: TGCGCCAGCAGCCCGCTTGAAAGGGGCACTGAAGCTTTCTTT. Its protein is CASSPLERGTEAFF. The chain links TRBV4-1 to TRBJ1-1; TRBD1 might be the D (5 bases). V dropped 4 bases and J dropped 4 bases, with 13 bases sitting between them. The CDR3 has 14 amino acids. Germline loops: CDR1 MGHRA, CDR2 YSYEKL.

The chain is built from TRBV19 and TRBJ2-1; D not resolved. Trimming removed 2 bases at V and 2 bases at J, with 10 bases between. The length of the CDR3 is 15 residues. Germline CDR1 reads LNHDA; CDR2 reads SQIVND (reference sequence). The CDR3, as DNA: TGTGCCAGTAGTATAAATGCGGCCCCCTACAATGAGCAGTTCTTC. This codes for CASSINAAPYNEQFF.

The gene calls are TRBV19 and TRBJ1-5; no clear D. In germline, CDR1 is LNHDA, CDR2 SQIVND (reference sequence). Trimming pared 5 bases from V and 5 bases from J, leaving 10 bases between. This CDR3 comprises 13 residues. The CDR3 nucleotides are TGTGCCAGTAGTGAGACACCTTATCAGCCCCAGCATTTT. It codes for CASSETPYQPQHF.

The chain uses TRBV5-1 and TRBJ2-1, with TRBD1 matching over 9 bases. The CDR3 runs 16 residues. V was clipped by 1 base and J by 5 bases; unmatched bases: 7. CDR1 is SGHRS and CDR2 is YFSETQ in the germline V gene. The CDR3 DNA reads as TGCGCCAGCAGCTTGACCGGGACAGGGTCCCACAATGAGCAGTTCTTC. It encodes CASSLTGTGSHNEQFF.

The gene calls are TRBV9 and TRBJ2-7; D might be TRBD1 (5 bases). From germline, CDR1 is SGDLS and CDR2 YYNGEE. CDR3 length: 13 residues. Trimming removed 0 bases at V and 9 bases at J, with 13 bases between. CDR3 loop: CASSVEENTGQYF. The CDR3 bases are TGTGCCAGCAGCGTAGAGGAAAACACAGGGCAGTACTTC.

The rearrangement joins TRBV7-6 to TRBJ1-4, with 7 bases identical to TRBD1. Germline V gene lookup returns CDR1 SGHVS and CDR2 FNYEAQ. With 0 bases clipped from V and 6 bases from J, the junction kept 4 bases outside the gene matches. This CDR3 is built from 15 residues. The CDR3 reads CASSLATGRHEKLFF. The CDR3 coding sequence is TGTGCCAGCAGCTTAGCGACAGGGAGGCATGAAAAACTGTTTTTT.